The following is a TCR beta chain sequence with its context. Its antigen is still unknown. This entry comes from a study of radiotherapy plus CTLA-4 blockade in lung cancer. Measured with immunoSEQ multiplex PCR; TCRdb has only the in-frame clones, and not every one. Of about 120,000 clones in the sample, more than 65% were seen once. The study gave focal radiation plus ipilimumab CTLA-4 blockade to patients with chemo-refractory metastatic non-small-cell lung cancer. General study points: TCR clones from tumors expanded in blood after radiotherapy plus ipilimumab. Interferon-beta and early blood T cell clone dynamics reportedly predicted response best.

The CDR3 length is 17 residues. The V gene's germline CDR1 is SGHVS and CDR2 FNYEAQ. Trimming took 5 bases from V and 4 from J; bases not matched to a gene: 10. The receptor comes from a human donor with non-small cell lung cancer who had a partial response to radiotherapy plus ipilimumab. Sample: peripheral blood, taken from a patient treated with radiotherapy plus ipilimumab. The rearrangement joins TRBV7-6 to TRBJ2-5, with TRBD2 matching over 13 bases. This CDR3 is CASSLDQLAGGGETQYF. CDR3 DNA sequence: TGTGCCAGCAGCCTAGACCAACTAGCGGGAGGGGGAGAGACCCAGTACTTC.